This TCR beta chain was sequenced for a study of technical replicates of blood from four donors. The assay was immunoSEQ multiplex PCR, and TCRdb's table has in-frame clones only and misses some. The sample gives about 76,000 clones, 94% of which show up once; over 0.35% is in the top ten. CDR1 and CDR2 (germline): SGHAT, FQNNGV. The CDR3 length is 14 residues. V was pared by 4 bases and J by 3 bases, with 13 bases between. Source material: T cells isolated from PBMCs. This clonotype was sampled from a human donor in good health. This sequence joins TRBV11-2 and TRBJ2-7; a weak D match, TRBD1 (6 bases). The CDR3 protein is CASSSDQQGYEQYF. The DNA of the CDR3 is TGTGCCAGCAGCTCCGACCAACAGGGCTACGAGCAGTACTTC. The full variable domain, completed using reference TRBV11-2 and TRBJ2-7, is EAGVAQSPRYKIIEKRQSVAFWCNPISGHATLYWYQQILGQGPKLLIQFQNNGVVDDSQLPKDRFSAERLKGVDSTLKIQPAKLEDSAVYLCASSSDQQGYEQYFGPGTRLTVT.